Detailed here is one T cell receptor (beta chain). This entry belongs to a study of blood T cell repertoires in COVID-19. TCRdb's table, derived via immunoSEQ multiplex PCR, lists solely in-frame clones and lacks some. The sample includes 300,000 to 450,000 clones, around 87% of them seen just once. This sequence was found in a woman aged 55 to 70 with COVID-19, enrolled during active disease. The sequenced sample was peripheral blood.

This chain's CDR3 is CSVEGLASEQFF. Written as DNA, the CDR3 is TGCAGCGTTGAAGGACTAGCTAGTGAGCAGTTCTTC. V gene TRBV29-1 combines with J gene TRBJ2-1; 7 nucleotides align to TRBD2. J lost 9 bases, V lost 1 base, and 3 bases had no gene match. CDR3 size: 12 residues. Germline V gives CDR1 SQVTM, CDR2 ANQGSEA.